Detailed here is one T cell receptor (beta chain). What it binds is unknown. This specimen comes from a study of post-analysis software for immune sequencing data. Overall study: The disease courses spanned relapsing-remitting, secondary progressive and progressive-relapsing forms of multiple sclerosis.

Unique molecular identifiers were present in the TCR beta cDNA libraries. From the PCR reads, TCRdb called clonotypes with MiXCR, one entry per CDR3 protein. The sample consists of 550,000 to 700,000 distinct CDR3 sequences, around 47% of them appearing once. Study results and limitations: Samples made in the same batch grouped tightly together by F measure.

Sequencing was performed on blood. The clonotype was recovered from a girl between 10 and 17 years old with multiple sclerosis.

CDR3 sequence reads: CASSSGRGGLSRYF. Written as DNA, the CDR3 is TGTGCCAGCAGTTCCGGGCGGGGGGGGCTTTCTAGGTACTTC. The chain has TRBV12-3 or TRBV12-4 and TRBJ2-5; 9 bases agree with TRBD2. Trimming removed 4 bases from V and 13 bases from J; junction bases left unmatched: 13. The CDR3 is 14 amino acids.